This T cell receptor (beta chain) was retrieved from a study of siplizumab effects on memory and regulatory T cells. Study findings and constraints: Researchers could map only a minor fraction of alloreactive clones to unstimulated subsets. In siplizumab conditions, mappable alloreactive CD4+ clones averaged roughly 66% Treg-derived, against 25% to 30% in controls. It seemed that naive T cells were more diverse than memory cells and were major contributors to the alloresponse.

Note on this clone: Its target is not known.

Assays covered 100,000 or so TCR templates per sample. This table comes from immunoSEQ multiplex PCR, and its TCRdb copy is limited to in-frame clones, with some not included. The table lists about 100,000 clones, 93% of them singletons. Per the germline V gene, CDR1 is SGHAT and CDR2 is FQDESV (reference sequence). V lost 3 bases, J lost 6 bases, and 12 bases lay in between. This CDR3 contains 15 residues. This clonotype was sampled from a human donor in good health. The sample consisted of Tregs sorted from blood. The chain has TRBV11-1 and TRBJ1-6; D uncertain. CDR3: CASSFGGSRNSPLHF. CDR3 nucleotide sequence: TGTGCCAGCAGCTTTGGAGGGTCGCGTAATTCACCCCTCCACTTT.